Listed here are 19 T cell receptor beta chains from one sample, sequenced in a study of blood T cell repertoires in COVID-19. The table came from immunoSEQ multiplex PCR; TCRdb's copy has only in-frame clones and leaves some out. This repertoire shows roughly 50,000 clones, 82% found once; its top ten account for around 7%. Sequences were obtained from peripheral blood. The receptors here all came from a man aged 35 to 55 with acute or convalescent COVID-19.

The J gene is TRBJ1-2, the V gene TRBV5-4, with 8 bases matching TRBD1. Germline CDR1 and CDR2: SGHNT and YYREEE (reference sequence). The CDR3 totals 14 residues. Trimming took 4 bases from V and 4 from J; bases not matched to a gene: 6. The CDR3 loop is CASSPLTGVYGYTF. CDR3 nucleotide sequence: TGTGCCAGCAGCCCCCTGACAGGGGTCTATGGCTACACCTTC.

This clone is a singleton in its sample. The chain recombines TRBV6-5 with TRBJ2-5; D gene ambiguous. Germline CDR1 is MNHEY and CDR2 is SVGAGI. This CDR3 has 12 residues. Trimming removed 0 bases at V and 4 bases at J, with 3 bases between. The CDR3 sequence is CASSYSRETQYF. The CDR3 DNA sequence: TGTGCCAGCAGTTACTCGAGAGAGACCCAGTACTTC.

A single count supports this clone. The gene calls are TRBV7-2 and TRBJ1-2; possibly TRBD1 for D (5 bases). V dropped 1 base and J dropped 2 bases, with 8 bases sitting between them. CDR1 is SGHTA and CDR2 is FQGNSA in the germline V gene. The CDR3 loop spans 14 amino acids. The CDR3 coding sequence is TGTGCCAGCAGCTTAGGGACAATCAACTATGGCTACACCTTC. Amino acids: CASSLGTINYGYTF.

The chain couples TRBV11-2 to TRBJ1-1; unclear D gene. The V gene lost 5 bases and the J gene lost 1 base, with 17 bases spanning the gap. Germline V gene lookup returns CDR1 SGHAT and CDR2 FQNNGV. The CDR3 sequence is 16 residues long. The CDR3 here is CASSLNRPQSNTEAFF. The CDR3 coding sequence is TGTGCCAGCAGCCTTAATAGGCCACAGTCGAACACTGAAGCTTTCTTT.

CDR3 sequence: CAWSVWQLNTEAFF. CDR3 DNA: TGTGCCTGGAGTGTTTGGCAGTTAAACACTGAAGCTTTCTTT. The chain has TRBV30 and TRBJ1-1; no clear D gene. Trimming cost V 0 bases and J 2 bases, with 10 bases left between them. The CDR3 extends over 14 amino acids. The V gene's germline CDR1 is GTSNPN and CDR2 SVGIG (reference sequence).

V usage is TRBV6-5 and J usage is TRBJ1-1; D is unclear. There are 14 residues in the CDR3. Germline V gives CDR1 MNHEY, CDR2 SVGAGI. V was cut by 5 bases and J by 5 bases, with 15 bases left in between. The CDR3 spells CASSPAGVRTEAFF. The CDR3 region has the DNA TGTGCCAGCAGTCCGGCCGGAGTGAGGACTGAAGCTTTCTTT.

The chain is built from TRBV15 and TRBJ2-7, with TRBD1 matching over 9 bases. Germline V lookup: CDR1 LNHNV, CDR2 YYDKDF (reference sequence). This CDR3 spans 15 amino acids. J lost 7 bases, V lost 1 base, and 8 bases had no gene match. The CDR3, as DNA: TGTGCCACCAGCAGAGCCGGGACAGGGCTGCGGGAGCAGTACTTC. Translated, it gives CATSRAGTGLREQYF. The full variable domain, its missing parts supplied by reference TRBV15 and TRBJ2-7, is DAMVIQNPRYQVTQFGKPVTLSCSQTLNHNVMYWYQQKSSQAPKLLFHYYDKDFNNEADTPDNFQSRRPNTSFCFLDIRSPGLGDTAMYLCATSRAGTGLREQYFGPGTRLTVT.

The V and J genes are TRBV30 and TRBJ1-1; D is undetermined. The length of the CDR3 is 13 residues. V was trimmed by 2 bases and J by 11 bases, leaving 18 bases between them. From germline, CDR1 is GTSNPN and CDR2 SVGIG (reference sequence). The CDR3 DNA sequence: TGTGCCTGGAGTACCCCAGGATATCGTTGGGCTTTCTTT. Its translation is CAWSTPGYRWAFF.

This sequence joins TRBV2 and TRBJ1-2; 9 bases agree with TRBD1. Germline V gives CDR1 SNHLY, CDR2 FYNNEI. V was pared by 7 bases and J by 4 bases, with 7 bases of the junction left unmatched. The CDR3 consists of 14 residues. The CDR3: CASIGGTGRYGYTF. DNA for the CDR3: TGTGCCAGCATAGGGGGGACAGGGCGCTATGGCTACACCTTC. The full variable domain, in which reference TRBV2 and TRBJ1-2 provide the parts outside the CDR3, is EPEVTQTPSHQVTQMGQEVILRCVPISNHLYFYWYRQILGQKVEFLVSFYNNEISEKSEIFDDQFSVERPDGSNFTLKIRSTKLEDSAMYFCASIGGTGRYGYTFGSGTRLTVV.

The sample holds one count of this clone. The V gene is TRBV19, the J gene TRBJ1-6; 8 bases fit TRBD1. After removal of 6 bases from V and 3 bases from J, the junction contained 4 bases not matched to a gene. Germline V CDR1 and CDR2: LNHDA, SQIVND (reference sequence). The CDR3 runs to 15 residues. CDR3: CASSGGQGYNSPLHF. DNA of the CDR3: TGTGCCAGTAGCGGCGGACAGGGCTATAATTCACCCCTCCACTTT.

The V and J genes are TRBV9 and TRBJ1-5; 9 nucleotides agree with TRBD1. The CDR3 length is 14 residues. Unmatched junction bases numbered 3, after V lost 4 bases and J lost 4 bases. CDR1 SGDLS and CDR2 YYNGEE come from the germline V gene. CDR3 sequence reads: CASSQTGGNQPQHF. Written as DNA, the CDR3 is TGTGCCAGCAGCCAGACAGGGGGTAATCAGCCCCAGCATTTT.

The chain employs TRBV19 and TRBJ2-5; 8 nucleotides agree with TRBD1. Germline V gene lookup returns CDR1 LNHDA and CDR2 SQIVND (reference sequence). This CDR3 has 15 residues. V lost 6 bases, J lost 5 bases, and 11 bases stayed unmatched. CDR3 in DNA: TGTGCCAGTAGCCCCAGGACAGGGTTAGGGGAGACCCAGTACTTC. Translated: CASSPRTGLGETQYF.

The V gene is TRBV6-6, the J gene TRBJ1-2; D not certain. This CDR3 is built from 13 residues. V lost 2 bases and J 2 bases, leaving 6 bases between the germline ends. Germline-derived CDR1 and CDR2 are MNHNY and SVGAGI (reference sequence). CDR3 loop: CASSYGENYGYTF. CDR3 coding DNA: TGTGCCAGCAGTTACGGGGAGAACTATGGCTACACCTTC.

The chain employs TRBV6-5 and TRBJ1-1, with TRBD1 matching over 7 bases. This CDR3 comprises 16 residues. Trimming removed 2 bases from V and 0 bases from J; junction bases left unmatched: 6. In germline, CDR1 is MNHEY, CDR2 SVGAGI. In DNA form, the CDR3 reads TGTGCCAGCAGTTACCTGACAGGGCTCATGAACACTGAAGCTTTCTTT. This codes for CASSYLTGLMNTEAFF.

This chain uses TRBV11-2 with TRBJ1-2; tentatively, D is TRBD1 (6 bases). Germline loops: CDR1 SGHAT, CDR2 FQNNGV. The CDR3 runs 12 residues. With 1 base removed from V and 8 bases from J, the gap between germline ends came to 8 bases. This CDR3 reads CASSLGGRGYTF. The CDR3 DNA is TGTGCCAGCAGCTTAGGGGGGCGAGGCTACACCTTC.

With respect to this clone: Other DNA sequences of this sample code for an identical CDR3. The V and J genes are TRBV5-1 and TRBJ2-5, with 10 positions matching TRBD1. J lost 2 bases, V lost 4 bases, and 5 bases had no gene match. CDR3 size: 15 residues. Per germline, CDR1 SGHRS and CDR2 YFSETQ. This chain's CDR3 is CASSTGQGGQETQYF. The CDR3 DNA sequence: TGCGCCAGCAGCACTGGACAGGGGGGTCAAGAGACCCAGTACTTC.

The CDR3 DNA reads as TGTGCCAGCAGTGAAGCGCCGGGGGATACGCAGTATTTT. Protein sequence: CASSEAPGDTQYF. The chain combines TRBV6-1 with TRBJ2-3; perhaps TRBD2 as D (5 bases). The length of the CDR3 is 13 residues. Germline V CDR1 and CDR2: MNHNS, SASEGT. Trimming cost V 0 bases and J 6 bases, with 7 bases left between them.

The rearrangement uses TRBV7-2 and TRBJ1-3; tentatively, D is TRBD1 (5 bases). The CDR3 is 15 amino acids. Trimming cost V 5 bases and J 4 bases, with 15 bases left between them. CDR1 is SGHTA and CDR2 is FQGNSA in the germline V gene. The CDR3 sequence is CASSPGGSKGNTIYF. In DNA, the CDR3 is TGTGCCAGCAGCCCCGGGGGGAGTAAAGGAAACACCATATATTTT.

The chain joins TRBV18 to TRBJ2-3; 9 positions agree with TRBD2. Germline V gives CDR1 KGHSH, CDR2 LQKENI. V shed 3 bases and J 2 bases; nucleotides not matched to a gene: 6. The CDR3 has 16 residues. CDR3 nucleotide sequence: TGTGCCAGCTCACCTACCGGGACTAGCCCCACAGATACGCAGTATTTT. Amino acids: CASSPTGTSPTDTQYF.